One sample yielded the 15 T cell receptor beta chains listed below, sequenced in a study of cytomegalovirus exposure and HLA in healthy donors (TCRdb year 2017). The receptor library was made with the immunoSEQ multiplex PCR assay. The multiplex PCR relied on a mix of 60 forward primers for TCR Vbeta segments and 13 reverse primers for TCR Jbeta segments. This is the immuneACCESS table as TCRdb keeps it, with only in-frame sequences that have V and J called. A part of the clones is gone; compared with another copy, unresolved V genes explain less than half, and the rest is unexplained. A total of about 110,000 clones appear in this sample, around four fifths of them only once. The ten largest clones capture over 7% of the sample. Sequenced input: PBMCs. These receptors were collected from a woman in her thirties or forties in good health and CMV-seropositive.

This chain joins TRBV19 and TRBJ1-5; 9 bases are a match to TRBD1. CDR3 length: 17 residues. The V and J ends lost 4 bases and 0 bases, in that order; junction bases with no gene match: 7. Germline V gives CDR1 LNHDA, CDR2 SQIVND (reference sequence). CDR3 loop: CASSTDRGRYSNQPQHF. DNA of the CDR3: TGTGCCAGTAGTACGGACAGGGGAAGATATAGCAATCAGCCCCAGCATTTT.

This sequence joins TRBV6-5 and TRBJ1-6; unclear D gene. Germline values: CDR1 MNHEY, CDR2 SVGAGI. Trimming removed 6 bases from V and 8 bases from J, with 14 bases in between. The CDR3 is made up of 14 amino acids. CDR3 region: CASSPTKGDSPLHF. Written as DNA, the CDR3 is TGTGCCAGCAGCCCTACAAAAGGAGATTCACCCCTCCACTTT.

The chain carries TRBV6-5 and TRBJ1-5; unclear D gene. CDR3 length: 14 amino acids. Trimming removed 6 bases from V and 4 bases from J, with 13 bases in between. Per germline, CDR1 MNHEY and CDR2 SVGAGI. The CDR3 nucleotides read TGTGCCAGCAGAGGCCGATCGGGGAATCAGCCCCAGCATTTT. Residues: CASRGRSGNQPQHF.

The CDR3, as DNA: TGTGCCAGCAGCTCTCTATACCGTCCGACCCAGTACTTC. Translation: CASSSLYRPTQYF. The V call is TRBV11-2, the J call TRBJ2-5, with D hard to call. This CDR3 region has 13 residues. CDR1 is SGHAT and CDR2 is FQNNGV in the germline V gene. Trimming left V 4 bases short and J 7 bases short, with 13 bases between.

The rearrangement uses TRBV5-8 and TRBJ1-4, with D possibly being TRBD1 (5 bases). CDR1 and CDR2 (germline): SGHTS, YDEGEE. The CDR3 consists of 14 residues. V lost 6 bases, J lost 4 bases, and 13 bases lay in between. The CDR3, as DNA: TGTGCCAGCACCAAGGGACTGAATAATGAAAAACTGTTTTTT. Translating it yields CASTKGLNNEKLFF.

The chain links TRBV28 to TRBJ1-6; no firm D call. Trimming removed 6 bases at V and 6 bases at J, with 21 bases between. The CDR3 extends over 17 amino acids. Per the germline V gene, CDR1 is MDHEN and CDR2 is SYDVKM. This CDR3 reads CASSQTAKRASNSPLHF. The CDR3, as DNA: TGTGCCAGCAGCCAAACGGCGAAGCGGGCGAGTAATTCACCCCTCCACTTT.

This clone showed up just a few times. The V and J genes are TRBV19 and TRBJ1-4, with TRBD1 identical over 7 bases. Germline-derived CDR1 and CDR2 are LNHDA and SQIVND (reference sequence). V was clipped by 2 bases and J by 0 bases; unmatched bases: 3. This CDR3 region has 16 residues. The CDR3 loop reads CASSIRQGATNEKLFF. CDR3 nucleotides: TGTGCCAGTAGTATACGACAGGGAGCAACTAATGAAAAACTGTTTTTT.

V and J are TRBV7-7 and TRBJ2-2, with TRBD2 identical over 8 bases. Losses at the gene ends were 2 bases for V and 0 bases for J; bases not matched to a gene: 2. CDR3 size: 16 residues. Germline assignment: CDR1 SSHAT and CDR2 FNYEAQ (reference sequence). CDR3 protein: CASSLLSGANTGELFF. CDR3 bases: TGTGCCAGCAGCTTACTTAGCGGGGCGAACACCGGGGAGCTGTTTTTT.

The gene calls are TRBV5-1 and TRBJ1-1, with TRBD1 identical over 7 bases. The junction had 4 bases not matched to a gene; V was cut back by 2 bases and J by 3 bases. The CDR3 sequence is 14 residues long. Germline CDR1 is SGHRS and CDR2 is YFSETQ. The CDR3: CASSFRGMDTEAFF. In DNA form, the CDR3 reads TGCGCCAGCAGCTTCAGGGGGATGGACACTGAAGCTTTCTTT.

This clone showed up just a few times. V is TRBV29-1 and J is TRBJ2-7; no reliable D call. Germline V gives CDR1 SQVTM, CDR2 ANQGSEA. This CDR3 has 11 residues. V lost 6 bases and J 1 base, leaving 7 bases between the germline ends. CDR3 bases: TGCAGCGTGACAAGTTCCTACGAGCAGTACTTC. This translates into CSVTSSYEQYF.

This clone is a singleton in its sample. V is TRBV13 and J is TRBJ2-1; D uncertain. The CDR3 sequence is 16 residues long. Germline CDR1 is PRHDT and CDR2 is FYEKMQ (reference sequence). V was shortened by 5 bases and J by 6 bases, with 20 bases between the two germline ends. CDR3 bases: TGTGCCAGCAGCCCCGGTTTGGTGGGCCCCCGCAATGAGCAGTTCTTC. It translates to CASSPGLVGPRNEQFF.

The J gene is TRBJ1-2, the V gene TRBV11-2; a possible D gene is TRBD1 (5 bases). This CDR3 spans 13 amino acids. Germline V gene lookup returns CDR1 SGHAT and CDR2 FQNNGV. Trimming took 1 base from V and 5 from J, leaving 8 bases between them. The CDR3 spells CASSLGQYYGYTF. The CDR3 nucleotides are TGTGCCAGCAGCTTAGGACAGTATTATGGCTACACCTTC.

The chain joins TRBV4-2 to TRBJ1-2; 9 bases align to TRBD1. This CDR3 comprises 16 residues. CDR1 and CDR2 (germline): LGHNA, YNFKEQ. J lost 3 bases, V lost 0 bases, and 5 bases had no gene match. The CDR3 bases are TGTGCCAGCAGCCAAGACCGGGACAGGGACTACTATGGCTACACCTTC. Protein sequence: CASSQDRDRDYYGYTF.

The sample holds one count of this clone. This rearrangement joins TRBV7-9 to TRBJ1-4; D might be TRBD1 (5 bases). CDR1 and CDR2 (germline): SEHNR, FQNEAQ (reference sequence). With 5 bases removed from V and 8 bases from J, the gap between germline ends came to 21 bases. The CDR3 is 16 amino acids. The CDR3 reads CASSPAQGGVREKLFF. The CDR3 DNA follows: TGTGCCAGCAGCCCGGCCCAGGGAGGTGTTCGCGAAAAACTGTTTTTT.

This CDR3 reads CASSTIKRQSGTQYF. CDR3 in DNA: TGTGCCAGCAGCACTATTAAGCGCCAGTCTGGGACCCAGTACTTC. The rearrangement uses TRBV28 and TRBJ2-5; D gene unclear. CDR3 length: 15 residues. V lost 6 bases to trimming and J lost 7 bases, with 21 bases between them. Germline loops: CDR1 MDHEN, CDR2 SYDVKM.